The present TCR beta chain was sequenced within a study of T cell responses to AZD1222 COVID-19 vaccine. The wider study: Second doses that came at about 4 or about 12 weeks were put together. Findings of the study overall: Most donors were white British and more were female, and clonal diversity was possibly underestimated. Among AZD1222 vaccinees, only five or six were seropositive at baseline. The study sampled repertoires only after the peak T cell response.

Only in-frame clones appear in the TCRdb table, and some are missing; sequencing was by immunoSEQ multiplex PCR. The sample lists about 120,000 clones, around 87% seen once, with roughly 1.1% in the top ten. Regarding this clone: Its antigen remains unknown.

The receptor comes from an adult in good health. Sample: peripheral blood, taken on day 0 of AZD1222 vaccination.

In DNA, the CDR3 is TGTGCCAGCAGTACCGGACAGGGGATCCAAGAGACCCAGTACTTC. Its translation: CASSTGQGIQETQYF. This chain connects TRBV6-5 to TRBJ2-5; the match to TRBD1 covers 9 bases. The germline V gene has CDR1 MNHEY and CDR2 SVGAGI. This CDR3 is 15 amino acids long. J was trimmed by 1 base and V by 5 bases; bases with no gene match: 5.